This TCR beta chain was profiled in a study of cytomegalovirus exposure and HLA in healthy donors. This clone has more than one count but fewer than ten. PCR amplification relied on 60 Vbeta primers (plus 13 Jbeta primers). In the original workflow: Per a later analysis, the number of unique TCR beta chains was some 75 million, of which 9 million to 14 million were shared. Using immunoSEQ multiplex PCR, the repertoire was profiled, and TCRdb retains in-frame clones only, with some absent. V and J calls and clone size come straight from that table; D and trimming were deduced from the DNA. This sample carries 100,000 or so clones, roughly 69% of them seen once, and the ten largest clones take 2% to 2.5%. Germline assignment: CDR1 SGHRS and CDR2 YFSETQ. The length of the CDR3 is 14 residues. Trimming cost V 4 bases and J 2 bases, with 13 bases left between them.

The source material was PBMCs. The clonotype originates from a human donor in good health. The chain has TRBV5-1 and TRBJ2-7; maybe TRBD1 (6 bases). Here the CDR3 DNA reads TGCGCCAGCAGCCTCCAAGAGGGGGCCTACGAGCAGTACTTC. Translation: CASSLQEGAYEQYF.